The 30 T cell receptor beta chains below come from one sample, sequenced in a study of CD8+ T cells in alopecia areata. Extraction and reverse transcription of RNA yielded cDNA as the sequencing template. The table came from immunoSEQ multiplex PCR; TCRdb's copy has only in-frame clones and leaves some out. This sample has 85,000 to 110,000 clones, with roughly half found just once. Sequencing was done on a sample of CD4+ T cells sorted from blood. The origin of the receptors is a human donor in good health.

The chain employs TRBV30 and TRBJ1-3; a weak D match, TRBD1 (5 bases). The CDR3 totals 13 residues. From germline, CDR1 is GTSNPN and CDR2 SVGIG (reference sequence). V lost 3 bases, J lost 2 bases, and 8 bases lay in between. CDR3 in DNA: TGTGCCTGGAGGCTGACAGCTGGAAACACCATATATTTT. This sequence encodes CAWRLTAGNTIYF.

CDR3 residues: CSATGETQYF. CDR3 nucleotides: TGCAGTGCTACGGGAGAGACCCAGTACTTC. This sequence joins TRBV20-1 and TRBJ2-5; no firm D call. V was clipped by 4 bases and J by 4 bases, with 4 bases between them. The CDR3 runs to 10 residues. Germline V CDR1 and CDR2: DFQATT, SNEGSKA (reference sequence).

The rearrangement joins TRBV29-1 to TRBJ2-3, with 7 bases identical to TRBD1. Germline CDR1 reads SQVTM; CDR2 reads ANQGSEA. V shed 3 bases, J shed 0 bases, and the junction held 12 bases outside the gene matches. The CDR3 contains 17 residues. The CDR3: CSVDQQGTIPSTDTQYF. The CDR3, as DNA: TGCAGCGTTGATCAACAGGGGACGATTCCTAGCACAGATACGCAGTATTTT.

The chain links TRBV30 to TRBJ1-2; D is unclear. V lost 0 bases, J lost 8 bases, and 22 bases lay in between. The germline CDR1 and CDR2 sequences are GTSNPN and SVGIG (reference sequence). CDR3 length: 16 amino acids. The CDR3 DNA sequence: TGTGCCTGGAGTGTACTATCAGGTTTGATACTGAGCGGCTACACCTTC. It yields the protein CAWSVLSGLILSGYTF. Drawing the rest from reference TRBV30 and TRBJ1-2, the complete variable domain is SQTIHQWPATLVQPVGSPLSLECTVEGTSNPNLYWYRQAAGRGLQLLFYSVGIGQISSEVPQNLSASRPQDRQFILSSKKLLLSDSGFYLCAWSVLSGLILSGYTFGSGTRLTVV.

The chain employs TRBV7-2 and TRBJ2-2; D is possibly TRBD1 (5 bases). The CDR3 runs to 15 residues. Germline lookup yields CDR1 SGHTA and CDR2 FQGNSA. V was trimmed by 1 base and J by 2 bases, leaving 8 bases between them. This CDR3 reads CASSLVGPNTGELFF. The CDR3 DNA sequence: TGTGCCAGCAGCTTAGTGGGGCCCAACACCGGGGAGCTGTTTTTT.

This clone was detected a few times. The chain joins TRBV6-1 to TRBJ1-2; D ambiguous. V was trimmed by 1 base and J by 5 bases, leaving 17 bases between them. The germline gives CDR1 MNHNS, CDR2 SASEGT. The CDR3 runs to 16 residues. The CDR3 DNA reads TGTGCCAGCAGTGAAGTGCTGGGTGGTTCAGGTTATGGCTACACCTTC. Protein: CASSEVLGGSGYGYTF.

This rearrangement joins TRBV5-1 to TRBJ1-1; TRBD1 matches 10 bases. From germline, CDR1 is SGHRS and CDR2 YFSETQ. V lost 0 bases and J lost 2; bases outside the gene matches: 7. This CDR3 is 17 amino acids long. This CDR3 reads CASSLEGTGDYNTEAFF. Written as DNA, the CDR3 is TGCGCCAGCAGCTTGGAGGGGACAGGGGATTACAACACTGAAGCTTTCTTT.

The CDR3 loop reads CSGGRAQETQYF. CDR3 in DNA: TGCAGCGGGGGCCGGGCCCAAGAGACCCAGTACTTC. The chain uses TRBV29-1 and TRBJ2-5; possible D gene TRBD1, 5 bases. Trimming took 7 bases from V and 1 from J, leaving 10 bases between them. This CDR3 spans 12 amino acids. In germline, CDR1 is SQVTM, CDR2 ANQGSEA.

This clone was detected only a few times. The V gene is TRBV30, the J gene TRBJ1-1, with D perhaps matching TRBD1 (6 bases). V gave up 6 bases and J gave up 0 bases, with 17 bases separating them. The CDR3 is 15 residues long. The V gene's germline CDR1 is GTSNPN and CDR2 SVGIG (reference sequence). CDR3 nucleotide sequence: TGTGCCTGCCCAGACCCGACAGGAATGAACACTGAAGCTTTCTTT. It is translated as CACPDPTGMNTEAFF.

The rearrangement joins TRBV7-9 to TRBJ2-3; 7 nucleotides line up with TRBD2. V lost 5 bases to trimming and J lost 6 bases; unmatched junction nucleotides: 5. Germline CDR1 and CDR2: SEHNR and FQNEAQ (reference sequence). This CDR3 region has 13 residues. The CDR3 is CASSPGLLDTQYF. In nucleotides, the CDR3 is TGTGCCAGCAGCCCGGGACTACTGGATACGCAGTATTTT. The whole variable domain, filled in from reference TRBV7-9 and TRBJ2-3, reads DTGVSQNPRHKITKRGQNVTFRCDPISEHNRLYWYRQTLGQGPEFLTYFQNEAQLEKSRLLSDRFSAERPKGSFSTLEIQRTEQGDSAMYLCASSPGLLDTQYFGPGTRLTVL.

The genes are TRBV4-3 and TRBJ1-6; a possible D gene is TRBD1 (6 bases). CDR3 length equals 19 residues. V was trimmed by 1 base and J by 0 bases, leaving 16 bases between them. The germline gives CDR1 LGHNA, CDR2 YSLEER. The CDR3 coding sequence is TGCGCCAGCAGCCAAGTGGAGGGGGTACTACCCTCCTATAATTCACCCCTCCACTTT. Translating gives CASSQVEGVLPSYNSPLHF.

This clone was observed a handful of times. This chain joins TRBV7-9 and TRBJ2-1; possibly TRBD2 for D (7 bases). The CDR3 contains 16 residues. Trimming removed 1 base at V and 5 bases at J, with 15 bases between. Germline V lookup: CDR1 SEHNR, CDR2 FQNEAQ (reference sequence). CDR3 in DNA: TGTGCCAGCAGCTTAGTATGGGCGGGGGCCAACAATGAGCAGTTCTTC. Translation gives CASSLVWAGANNEQFF.

Comments on this clone: Other DNA sequences in this specimen translate into the identical CDR3. The rearrangement uses TRBV7-2 and TRBJ2-3; the D is unclear. CDR1 is SGHTA and CDR2 is FQGNSA in the germline V gene. Between the trimmed V and J ends, which lost 5 bases and 0 bases, there was a span of 3 bases. The CDR3 covers 12 residues. This chain's CDR3 is CASSRSTDTQYF. CDR3 coding DNA: TGTGCCAGCAGCCGTAGCACAGATACGCAGTATTTT.

The V and J genes are TRBV7-9 and TRBJ2-5; TRBD2 aligns across 15 bases. V dropped 3 bases and J dropped 5; count of bases not matched to a gene: 13. The CDR3 extends over 19 amino acids. Germline V gene sequence: CDR1 SEHNR, CDR2 FQNEAQ (reference sequence). CDR3 DNA: TGTGCCAGCAGCTTTGGGACTAGCGGGGGGACAGTTCGGCGGGAGACCCAGTACTTC. Its translation is CASSFGTSGGTVRRETQYF.

CDR3 bases: TGCAGCGTCGACAGGGGCATGAACACTGAAGCTTTCTTT. As protein: CSVDRGMNTEAFF. The chain joins TRBV29-1 to TRBJ1-1; 8 bases agree with TRBD1. The V gene end was trimmed by 6 bases and the J gene end by 0 bases; junction bases not matched to a gene: 3. The length of the CDR3 is 13 residues. CDR1 and CDR2 from the germline V gene are SQVTM and ANQGSEA.

This clone was detected only once. This chain joins TRBV29-1 and TRBJ1-4; TRBD1 agrees at 10 bases. After removal of 3 bases from V and 6 bases from J, the junction contained 4 bases not matched to a gene. Germline CDR1 is SQVTM and CDR2 is ANQGSEA. The CDR3 runs to 14 residues. CDR3 nucleotides: TGCAGCGTTGATACCGGGACAGGGGATGAAAAACTGTTTTTT. Amino acids: CSVDTGTGDEKLFF.

This clone appeared a few times. The chain joins TRBV29-1 to TRBJ2-5, with D maybe TRBD1 (5 bases). Germline CDR1 is SQVTM and CDR2 is ANQGSEA. The CDR3 consists of 11 residues. Between the trimmed V and J ends, which lost 6 bases and 5 bases, there was a span of 10 bases. This CDR3 is CSVGPLETQYF. As DNA, the CDR3 is TGCAGCGTGGGGCCTCTGGAGACCCAGTACTTC.

This clone came up a few times. As DNA, the CDR3 is TGTGCCAGCAGCCGCACAGGGGGCATGGACTATGGCTACACCTTC. Amino acid sequence: CASSRTGGMDYGYTF. V is TRBV7-9 and J is TRBJ1-2, with 9 bases lining up with TRBD1. V trimming: 5 bases; J trimming: 3 bases; junction bases outside the gene matches: 7. The germline CDR1 and CDR2 sequences are SEHNR and FQNEAQ (reference sequence). This CDR3 has 15 residues.

V is TRBV11-3 and J is TRBJ2-7, with TRBD2 as a possible D gene (7 bases). V gave up 6 bases and J gave up 3 bases, with 15 bases separating them. Germline V gene lookup returns CDR1 SGHNT and CDR2 YENEEA. The CDR3 spans 14 residues. The CDR3 coding sequence is TGTGCCAGCAGTGATCGGGGGGCTCTCTACGAGCAGTACTTC. Translating gives CASSDRGALYEQYF.

This clone is a singleton in its sample. V gene TRBV2 combines with J gene TRBJ2-3; no clear D. Germline V lookup: CDR1 SNHLY, CDR2 FYNNEI. The CDR3 covers 10 residues. With 5 bases removed from V and 3 bases from J, the gap between germline ends came to 0 bases. In nucleotides, the CDR3 is TGTGCCAGCAGTACAGATACGCAGTATTTT. Residues: CASSTDTQYF. The whole variable domain, remainder taken from reference TRBV2 and TRBJ2-3, is EPEVTQTPSHQVTQMGQEVILRCVPISNHLYFYWYRQILGQKVEFLVSFYNNEISEKSEIFDDQFSVERPDGSNFTLKIRSTKLEDSAMYFCASSTDTQYFGPGTRLTVL.

This chain uses TRBV30 with TRBJ1-1; D is ambiguous. Germline CDR1 GTSNPN, CDR2 SVGIG (reference sequence). V was shortened by 7 bases and J by 4 bases, with 13 bases between the two germline ends. The CDR3 has 12 amino acids. The CDR3 nucleotides are TGTGCCTCGATGGGGAGTGGCACTGAAGCTTTCTTT. It specifies CASMGSGTEAFF.

This clone was counted a single time. The chain links TRBV5-4 to TRBJ2-3, with TRBD2 identical over 9 bases. The CDR3 has 18 residues. The trim removed 4 bases at V and 0 bases at J, leaving 12 bases unmatched. Germline CDR1 and CDR2: SGHNT and YYREEE (reference sequence). CDR3 sequence: CASSSGHLAGTSTDTQYF. Here the CDR3 DNA reads TGTGCCAGCAGCAGCGGACATCTAGCGGGGACTAGCACAGATACGCAGTATTTT. The whole variable domain, remainder taken from reference TRBV5-4 and TRBJ2-3, is ETGVTQSPTHLIKTRGQQVTLRCSSQSGHNTVSWYQQALGQGPQFIFQYYREEENGRGNFPPRFSGLQFPNYSSELNVNALELDDSALYLCASSSGHLAGTSTDTQYFGPGTRLTVL.

The chain links TRBV7-8 to TRBJ1-1, with a possible D match to TRBD1 (6 bases). This CDR3 is built from 13 residues. Trimming removed 9 bases at V and 4 bases at J, with 15 bases between. Germline V CDR1 and CDR2: SGHVS, FQNEAQ. The CDR3 reads CASRGRGGTEAFF. CDR3 DNA sequence: TGTGCCAGTAGGGGCAGGGGAGGCACTGAAGCTTTCTTT. The entire variable domain, with the rest obtained from reference TRBV7-8 and TRBJ1-1, is as follows: GAGVSQSPRYKVAKRGQDVALRCDPISGHVSLFWYQQALGQGPEFLTYFQNEAQLDKSGLPSDRFFAERPEGSVSTLKIQRTQQEDSAVYLCASRGRGGTEAFFGQGTRLTVV.

The J gene is TRBJ2-5, the V gene TRBV11-1, with a weak D call TRBD2 (6 bases). V was pared by 5 bases and J by 4 bases, with 11 bases between. Germline CDR1 is SGHAT and CDR2 is FQDESV (reference sequence). The CDR3 length is 13 residues. The CDR3 bases are TGTGCCAGCAGCGTTCGACTAGGAGAGACCCAGTACTTC. As protein: CASSVRLGETQYF.

This clone was observed a handful of times. DNA of the CDR3: TGTGTCACGGGGCGCAGGGTGGGTGAGCAGTTCTTC. Its protein is CVTGRRVGEQFF. The chain carries TRBV25-1 and TRBJ2-1; D assignment may be TRBD1 or TRBD2 (5 bases each). Looked up from germline, CDR1 is MGHDK and CDR2 is SYGVNS. The CDR3 runs to 12 residues.

In its sample, this clone was seen once. The chain carries TRBV5-6 and TRBJ2-5, with D hard to call. The CDR3 spans 12 residues. V dropped 4 bases and J dropped 1 base, with 5 bases sitting between them. Germline V gene sequence: CDR1 SGHDT, CDR2 YYEEEE. CDR3 loop: CASSDTQETQYF. The CDR3 DNA reads TGTGCCAGCAGCGATACCCAAGAGACCCAGTACTTC.

V usage is TRBV20-1 and J usage is TRBJ2-7; no clear D. The length of the CDR3 is 11 residues. Trimming stripped 3 bases from V and 1 base from J, with 4 bases between. The germline gives CDR1 DFQATT, CDR2 SNEGSKA (reference sequence). CDR3 sequence (DNA): TGCAGTGCTAGCCAATCCTACGAGCAGTACTTC. Translating gives CSASQSYEQYF.

V is TRBV29-1 and J is TRBJ1-1; D ambiguous. V lost 6 bases, J lost 0 bases, and 2 bases lay in between. CDR3 length: 10 amino acids. Germline lookup yields CDR1 SQVTM and CDR2 ANQGSEA. The CDR3 DNA sequence: TGCAGCGTCCTGAACACTGAAGCTTTCTTT. Translating gives CSVLNTEAFF.

This chain links TRBV5-1 with TRBJ2-7, with D perhaps matching TRBD2 (5 bases). The germline gives CDR1 SGHRS, CDR2 YFSETQ. CDR3 length equals 14 residues. Trimming removed 2 bases from V and 0 bases from J, with 9 bases in between. DNA of the CDR3: TGCGCCAGCAGCTTAGACGGGATCTCCTACGAGCAGTACTTC. This sequence encodes CASSLDGISYEQYF.

This clone was detected only a few times. The chain is built from TRBV7-2 and TRBJ2-5; 8 nucleotides agree with TRBD1. CDR3 length: 14 amino acids. Looked up from germline, CDR1 is SGHTA and CDR2 is FQGNSA. After removal of 5 bases from V and 5 bases from J, the junction contained 7 bases not matched to a gene. In DNA, the CDR3 is TGTGCCAGCAGCCCGAACAGGGGGTGGGAGACCCAGTACTTC. It encodes CASSPNRGWETQYF.